This is a list of T cell receptor beta chains from one sample in a study of cytomegalovirus exposure and HLA in healthy donors. Generated by immunoSEQ multiplex PCR, the TCRdb table keeps only in-frame clones and is missing some. In the table there are about 150,000 clones, about 80% of which are singletons. The source material was PBMCs. These receptors all stem from a young man in good health and CMV-seropositive. Both conserved end residues are part of each CDR3. A D gene is named only where the DNA matches it firmly.

V	D	J	CDR3
TRBV7-8	.	TRBJ2-5	CASSPNRVGETQYF
TRBV4-1	TRBD1	TRBJ2-7	CASSQVGQGMGYEQYF
TRBV28	.	TRBJ1-2	CASSLYSGGYTF
TRBV7-9	.	TRBJ2-4	CASSPRGEDKNIQYF
TRBV9	TRBD1	TRBJ2-7	CASSVGDSYEQYF
TRBV9	TRBD1	TRBJ2-5	CASSVAGGIRETQYF
TRBV6-4	.	TRBJ2-1	CASSTDFLAEQFF
TRBV25-1	TRBD1	TRBJ2-3	CASSERTGFLVADTQYF
TRBV4-1	TRBD2	TRBJ2-7	CASSQSLAATYEQYF
TRBV29-1	TRBD1	TRBJ2-1	CSVGTGGHEQFF
TRBV2	TRBD1	TRBJ1-2	CASSEARDRGGYTF
TRBV4-1	.	TRBJ1-2	CASSQEGRGFRGYTF
TRBV5-1	.	TRBJ2-2	CASTQFGRDTGELFF
TRBV6-6	.	TRBJ2-7	CASSYEDYEQYF
TRBV25-1	TRBD2	TRBJ2-2	CASSGAGRGPGELFF
TRBV25-1	.	TRBJ2-6	CASSEYTGESGANVLTF
TRBV12-5	.	TRBJ2-7	CASGFSYEQYF
TRBV6-1	TRBD1	TRBJ2-7	CASSDHEGDRGPLEQYF
TRBV15	.	TRBJ1-1	CATSRAADNTEAFF
TRBV7-2	TRBD2	TRBJ2-7	CASSLGLLAGRNYEQYF
TRBV27	TRBD2	TRBJ2-7	CASSWGRGEQYF
TRBV11-3	.	TRBJ2-1	CASSLSGDDEQFF
TRBV7-3	TRBD2	TRBJ2-3	CASSPLAGGGTDTQYF